This T cell receptor (beta chain) was documented in a study of CD8 T cells in ankylosing spondylitis. Study outcomes and limitations: Disease-linked clones reportedly concentrated significantly in matched ankylosing spondylitis synovial fluid.

Making use of molecular barcodes, quantitative 5'-RACE generated TCR beta libraries. TCRdb re-derived calls from the 5' RACE reads in MiXCR, one entry per CDR3 protein. The sample has some 220,000 distinct CDR3 sequences, 8% to 11% seen once. CDR3 length: 13 amino acids. Trimming shortened V by 5 bases and J by 8 bases, and 15 bases separated the two germline ends. Germline CDR1 SEHNR, CDR2 FQNEAQ (reference sequence). This clonotype was observed many times. Its antigen remains unknown. This rearrangement joins TRBV7-9 to TRBJ1-2, with D uncertain. The sample comprised blood, either unsorted or a sorted T cell fraction (not recorded which). The receptor's source is a male donor with ankylosing spondylitis or in good health (not recorded which). As DNA, the CDR3 is TGTGCCAGCAGCCTTAACGGTGACGCGGGCTACACCTTC. This encodes CASSLNGDAGYTF.